The clone carrying this TCR beta chain is a singleton in its sample. Its antigen is as yet unknown. This record comes from a study of cytomegalovirus exposure and HLA in healthy donors. Regarding the study as a whole: Earlier results showed most TCR beta V segments being productive about 87% or about 30% of the time. The authors enumerated under 200 TCR beta chains as linked to cytomegalovirus.

Germline V gene data show CDR1 as LGHNA and CDR2 as YSLEER. CDR3 length: 16 residues. V lost 0 bases and J 2 bases, leaving 13 bases between the germline ends. PCR was performed using 60 Vbeta and 13 Jbeta primers. Data came from immunoSEQ multiplex PCR; TCRdb stores just in-frame clones and leaves some out. There are some 120,000 clones in the sample; 70% to 80% occur only once, and around 2.1% lies in the top ten. The specimen was PBMCs. This chain uses TRBV4-3 with TRBJ1-2, with no clear D. The clonotype originates from a man in his forties or fifties in good health and CMV-seronegative. CDR3 DNA sequence: TGCGCCAGCAGCCAAGACAGGATGGAGGCCAACTATGGCTACACCTTC. Translation: CASSQDRMEANYGYTF.